These 23 T cell receptor beta chains were sequenced from one sample in a study of T cell clonality in common variable immunodeficiency. General study points: Common variable immunodeficiency TCR beta sequences reportedly had fewer deletions and N-nucleotide insertions.

Clones were sequenced by immunoSEQ multiplex PCR, and TCRdb holds only the in-frame ones, with some missing. The data show tens of thousands of clones, with none appearing a single time. Their recognized antigens are unknown. Sequences were obtained from peripheral blood mononuclear cells. Source of these receptors: a human donor with common variable immunodeficiency.

This clone was counted between two and nine times. The missing CDR3 end, 3 residues past where the read stops, is filled in from the germline J gene. The V and J genes are TRBV10-3 and TRBJ2-7; a weak D match, TRBD2 (6 bases). Trimming removed 8 bases at V and 5 bases at J, with 22 bases between. The germline V gene encodes CDR1 ENHRY and CDR2 SYGVKD. The CDR3 contains 15 residues. CDR3 sequence: CAIGVWSRGGDEQYF. The DNA read from the CDR3 is TGTGCCATCGGGGTTTGGTCTCGGGGAGGCGACGAG.

On this clone: The read terminates 3 residues before the CDR3 end, so the remaining end is supplied by the germline J gene. The rearrangement uses TRBV7-2 and TRBJ1-1; tentative D call: TRBD1 (6 bases). Germline V lookup: CDR1 SGHTA, CDR2 FQGNSA. The CDR3 extends over 11 amino acids. CDR3 bases read: TGTGCCAGCAGCTCAACAGGGCTG. Encoded protein: CASSSTGL. In full, the CDR3 reads CASSSTGLAFF.

This clone has a handful of counts. The read is 3 residues too short to cover the CDR3 end, so that end is filled in from the germline J gene. This chain uses TRBV2 with TRBJ1-3; D not certain. The length of the CDR3 is 13 residues. V was clipped by 10 bases and J by 3 bases, with 13 bases between them. CDR1 and CDR2 (germline): SNHLY, FYNNEI. The CDR3 DNA, read in part, is TGTGCCAACCGGGTCCTAAATGGAAACACC. Translating gives CANRVLNGNT. The CDR3 reads in full as CANRVLNGNTIYF.

Note on this clone: The read terminates 3 residues ahead of where the CDR3 ends, so the germline J gene completes it. The chain uses TRBV13 and TRBJ2-3; D is unclear. This CDR3 region has 15 residues. Germline-derived CDR1 and CDR2 are PRHDT and FYEKMQ (reference sequence). V was cut by 3 bases and J by 2 bases, with 12 bases left in between. CDR3 in amino acids: CASSFPTESTDTQYF. The part of the CDR3 DNA that was read is TGTGCCAGCAGCTTTCCAACTGAATCCACAGATACG.

This chain's CDR3 is CASRNRPGMGCTDTQYF. The CDR3 DNA, read in part, is TGCGCCAGCCGCAATCGCCCAGGGATGGGGTGCACAGATACG. J is TRBJ2-3 and V is TRBV23-1, with D maybe TRBD1 (5 bases). The CDR3 end is not reached by the read, which stops 3 residues before it; the germline J gene fills it in. TRBV23-1 falls under the ORF class, with uncertain function. Trimming took off 8 bases at V and 1 base at J, with 22 bases between the two ends. The CDR3 has 17 residues.

Comments on this clone: The CDR3 end lies 3 residues beyond the end of the read and is filled in from the germline J gene. V and J are TRBV19 and TRBJ2-3, with D possibly being TRBD2 (6 bases). Per the germline V gene, CDR1 is LNHDA and CDR2 is SQIVND (reference sequence). The CDR3 extends over 16 amino acids. The V end was cut by 3 bases, the J end by 6 bases, with 19 bases between. The CDR3 DNA, read in part, is TGTGCCAGTAGTATCGGCGCAGCTCGTGGGGGGGATACG. This sequence encodes CASSIGAARGGDT. The complete CDR3 reads CASSIGAARGGDTQYF.

On this clone: The DNA ends 3 residues before the CDR3 does, and the rest of the CDR3 is filled in from the germline J gene. This sequence joins TRBV6-1 and TRBJ2-7, with D perhaps matching TRBD2 (6 bases). V lost 2 bases to trimming and J lost 5 bases, with 13 bases between them. This CDR3 is built from 14 residues. The germline V gene has CDR1 MNHNS and CDR2 SASEGT. CDR3 bases read: TGTGCCAGCAGTGAAAATGTAGGAGGGCACGAG. It translates to CASSENVGGHE. The whole CDR3 reads CASSENVGGHEQYF.

A remark on this clone: The CDR3 end falls 3 residues outside the read, so it is completed with the germline J gene. The V gene is TRBV7-3, the J gene TRBJ2-5; 8 bases fit TRBD1. V was pared by 5 bases and J by 7 bases, with 12 bases of the junction left unmatched. The germline V gene has CDR1 SGHTA and CDR2 FQGTGA. The CDR3 runs to 15 residues. The CDR3 loop is CASSKGQGALGTQYF. The CDR3 bases that were read are TGTGCCAGCAGCAAAGGACAGGGCGCCTTAGGGACC.

This clone was detected a few times. The sequenced fragment ends 3 residues before the CDR3 boundary, so the rest is inferred from the germline J gene. The genes are TRBV7-3 and TRBJ2-7; D possibly corresponds to TRBD2 (5 bases). The CDR3 has 13 residues. The V end was cut by 2 bases, the J end by 3 bases, with 8 bases between. Germline V gene data show CDR1 as SGHTA and CDR2 as FQGTGA. The CDR3 DNA, read in part, is TGTGCCAGCAGCTTATGGGCGGGCTACGAG. Translation: CASSLWAGYE. The complete CDR3 protein is CASSLWAGYEQYF.

Comments on this clone: The read stops 3 residues short of the end of the CDR3; the missing end is completed from the germline J gene. This rearrangement joins TRBV30 to TRBJ1-4; TRBD1 matches 10 bases. The CDR3 has 15 amino acids. The V gene end was trimmed by 2 bases and the J gene end by 6 bases; junction bases not matched to a gene: 6. Per germline, CDR1 GTSNPN and CDR2 SVGIG (reference sequence). The CDR3 DNA, read in part, is TGTGCCTGGAGTAACACCGGGACAGGGGATGAAAAA. As protein: CAWSNTGTGDEK. The whole CDR3 sequence reads CAWSNTGTGDEKLFF.

This clone came up a few times. The CDR3 end lies 3 residues beyond the end of the read and is filled in from the germline J gene. The rearrangement links TRBV19 to TRBJ1-1; maybe TRBD1 (5 bases). The CDR3 extends over 14 amino acids. Germline loops: CDR1 LNHDA, CDR2 SQIVND (reference sequence). The CDR3 reads CASSPGVVRGSAFF. The sequenced CDR3 bases are TGTGCCAGTAGTCCGGGGGTCGTCCGGGGCTCA.

This clone was seen repeatedly, ten times or more. The read ends 3 residues early relative to the CDR3; the germline J gene fills the gap. The rearrangement uses TRBV18 and TRBJ1-4; the match to TRBD1 covers 9 bases. V dropped 3 bases and J dropped 5; count of bases not matched to a gene: 1. The CDR3 sequence is 14 residues long. Per germline, CDR1 KGHSH and CDR2 LQKENI. Incomplete CDR3 DNA: TGTGCCAGCTCACCGGGGACAGGGAATGAAAAA. Translation gives CASSPGTGNEK. The whole CDR3 sequence is CASSPGTGNEKLFF.

This clone was seen only a few times. The read ends 3 residues shy of where the CDR3 ends; the end is completed using the germline J gene. The chain couples TRBV30 to TRBJ2-5; a possible D gene is TRBD2 (6 bases). V shed 3 bases and J shed 5 bases, with 16 bases lying between them. The CDR3 spans 14 residues. Germline V lookup: CDR1 GTSNPN, CDR2 SVGIG (reference sequence). CDR3 bases read: TGTGCCTGGAGGAACTCGGGGGTCCCCGAGACC. Residues: CAWRNSGVPET. The full CDR3 protein is CAWRNSGVPETQYF.

This clone showed up many times. Sequencing ends 3 residues short of the CDR3 end; the germline J gene provides the rest. J is TRBJ2-7 and V is TRBV5-8, with 7 positions matching TRBD1. The CDR3 covers 15 residues. CDR1 and CDR2 (germline): SGHTS, YDEGEE. The V gene end was trimmed by 7 bases and the J gene end by 1 base; junction bases not matched to a gene: 11. CDR3 protein: CASSRTGRESYEQYF. The DNA read from the CDR3 is TGTGCCAGCTCAAGGACAGGCCGCGAGTCCTACGAG.

The sample holds many counts of this clone. The missing CDR3 end, 3 residues past where the read stops, is filled in from the germline J gene. The same CDR3 can be traced to other DNA sequences in this sample. V and J are TRBV18 and TRBJ1-5; 8 positions agree with TRBD1. CDR3 length equals 13 residues. V gave up 3 bases and J gave up 6 bases; unmatched junction bases: 1. The germline gives CDR1 KGHSH, CDR2 LQKENI. The sequenced CDR3 bases are TGTGCCAGCTCACCGGACAGGGCTCAGCCC. Protein: CASSPDRAQP. The whole CDR3 reads CASSPDRAQPQHF. Combining the CDR3 with reference TRBV18 and TRBJ1-5 gives the whole variable domain NAGVMQNPRHLVRRRGQEARLRCSPMKGHSHVYWYRQLPEEGLKFMVYLQKENIIDESGMPKERFSAEFPKEGPSILRIQQVVRGDSAAYFCASSPDRAQPQHFGDGTRLSIL.

This clone rates as medium-sized. The observed sequence ends 3 residues before the CDR3 terminus, with the missing tail filled in from the germline J gene. The gene calls are TRBV13 and TRBJ2-7, with 8 nucleotides matching TRBD2. The CDR3 runs 14 residues. Germline CDR1 is PRHDT and CDR2 is FYEKMQ (reference sequence). The trim removed 6 bases at V and 3 bases at J, leaving 7 bases unmatched. CDR3 DNA (partial): TGTGCCAGCAGTCAATTGGGACTAGACTACGAG. Its protein is CASSQLGLDYE. The whole CDR3 is CASSQLGLDYEQYF.

This clone was detected only a few times. The read is 3 residues too short to cover the CDR3 end, so that end is filled in from the germline J gene. The genes are TRBV7-9 and TRBJ1-2, with a possible D match to TRBD1 (6 bases). In germline, CDR1 is SEHNR, CDR2 FQNEAQ (reference sequence). The length of the CDR3 is 14 residues. The V and J ends lost 6 bases and 4 bases respectively, with 15 bases between them. CDR3 DNA (partial): TGTGCCAGCAGTCGGACAGCGAGCCTCTATGGC. It translates to CASSRTASLYG. The CDR3 in its entirety is CASSRTASLYGYTF.

As concerns this clone: The read is 3 residues too short to cover the CDR3 end, so that end is filled in from the germline J gene. The chain recombines TRBV5-1 with TRBJ1-5, with TRBD1 matching 7 bases. V gave up 1 base and J gave up 7 bases; unmatched junction bases: 5. Germline assignment: CDR1 SGHRS and CDR2 YFSETQ. There are 14 residues in the CDR3. The CDR3 sequence is CASSLRGGDQPQHF. The sequenced part of the CDR3 DNA is TGCGCCAGCAGCTTGCGAGGGGGCGACCAGCCC. The whole variable domain, remainder taken from reference TRBV5-1 and TRBJ1-5, is KAGVTQTPRYLIKTRGQQVTLSCSPISGHRSVSWYQQTPGQGLQFLFEYFSETQRNKGNFPGRFSGRQFSNSRSEMNVSTLELGDSALYLCASSLRGGDQPQHFGDGTRLSIL.

A note on this clone: Read sequence stops 3 residues before the CDR3 end, and the germline J gene provides the missing end. This sequence joins TRBV20-1 and TRBJ2-3; D is possibly TRBD2 (6 bases). Trimming stripped 5 bases from V and 0 bases from J, with 15 bases between. The germline V gene encodes CDR1 DFQATT and CDR2 SNEGSKA (reference sequence). The CDR3 is 15 residues long. The sequenced part of the CDR3 DNA is TGCAGTGCTCCGACCGGGGGAGGTAGCACAGATACG. Translation: CSAPTGGGSTDT. From start to end, the CDR3 is CSAPTGGGSTDTQYF.

Notes on this clone: The read comes to an end 3 residues before the CDR3 does, leaving the germline J gene to fill in the end. The chain recombines TRBV29-1 with TRBJ1-4, with 8 bases that match TRBD1. V trimming: 5 bases; J trimming: 3 bases; junction bases outside the gene matches: 2. There are 13 residues in the CDR3. The germline V gene has CDR1 SQVTM and CDR2 ANQGSEA. This CDR3 is CSVTGGANEKLFF. The CDR3 bases that were read are TGCAGCGTTACAGGGGGAGCTAATGAAAAA.

This clone was recorded a few times. The DNA read from the CDR3 is TGCAGTGCCCTGACGGGGACTGAAGAGACC. It yields the protein CSALTGTEET. The whole CDR3 protein reads CSALTGTEETQYF. This chain uses TRBV20-1 with TRBJ2-5; the D gene is possibly TRBD2 (6 bases). The read ends 3 residues before the CDR3 terminus; that terminus is restored from the germline J gene. This CDR3 has 13 residues. From germline, CDR1 is DFQATT and CDR2 SNEGSKA (reference sequence). The ends were cut back, 6 bases at V and 3 bases at J, with 14 bases in the middle.

This clone has a handful of counts. The read ends 3 residues before the CDR3 terminus; that terminus is restored from the germline J gene. This chain links TRBV6-1 with TRBJ1-3; 7 bases match TRBD1. CDR1 is MNHNS, CDR2 SASEGT, per germline. J lost 3 bases, V lost 2 bases, and 13 bases had no gene match. The CDR3 is 18 residues long. Partial CDR3 DNA: TGTGCCAGCAGTGAATATCCCCTAATCTGGGACAGTGGAAACACC. It encodes CASSEYPLIWDSGNT. The whole CDR3 sequence is CASSEYPLIWDSGNTIYF.

The table lists this clone with a few counts. The read terminates 3 residues ahead of where the CDR3 ends, so the germline J gene completes it. This chain uses TRBV7-2 with TRBJ1-1; 12 nucleotides line up with TRBD1. Germline values: CDR1 SGHTA, CDR2 FQGNSA. There are 14 residues in the CDR3. CDR3 amino acids: CASSSPGQGASAFF. Incomplete CDR3 DNA: TGTGCCAGCAGTTCACCGGGACAGGGGGCGTCA.